What follows are 20 T cell receptor beta chains derived from one specimen sequenced in a study of Graves' ophthalmopathy and Graves' hyperthyroidism. Amplification of the TCR beta CDR3 regions used RNA transcripts (as template). First-round RT-PCR with HTBI primers preceded a second-round multiplex PCR. MiXCR was run by TCRdb on the multiplex PCR reads, yielding one entry per CDR3 protein. The table includes around 520,000 distinct CDR3 sequences, less than 45% detected once. Sequencing input: peripheral blood or thyroid tissue (not recorded which). These receptors all come from an adult man with Graves' hyperthyroidism.

In this sample, this clonotype turned up many times. The V gene is TRBV7-9, the J gene TRBJ1-1, with D unresolved. This CDR3 is 14 amino acids long. Deletions cut 5 bases from V and 0 bases from J, with 10 bases between. Germline V gene lookup returns CDR1 SEHNR and CDR2 FQNEAQ (reference sequence). CDR3 coding DNA: TGTGCCAGCAGCAATTCTCCTATGAACACTGAAGCTTTCTTT. It encodes CASSNSPMNTEAFF.

Concerning this clonotype itself: A much larger clone differs from this one at a single base, so this may be a read error. J is TRBJ2-7 and V is TRBV7-2, with TRBD2 identical over 8 bases. CDR1 is SGHTA and CDR2 is FQGNSA in the germline V gene. There are 15 residues in the CDR3. The chain's CDR3 is CASSLHGRGVNEQHF. CDR3 bases: TGTGCCAGCAGCTTACATGGGCGGGGGGTGAACGAGCAGCACTTC.

This clonotype was seen many times. The rearrangement links TRBV12-3 or TRBV12-4 to TRBJ1-2, with D unresolved. The CDR3 runs 14 residues. The V gene lost 5 bases and the J gene lost 1 base, with 11 bases spanning the gap. The CDR3 coding sequence is TGTGCCAGCAGTACTATCGGGGTTAACTATGGCTACACCTTC. It encodes CASSTIGVNYGYTF.

On this clonotype: This may be a read error: a much more frequent sequence differs by one nucleotide. The chain recombines TRBV27 with TRBJ1-6; 7 bases match TRBD1. The CDR3 covers 14 residues. Germline V gene sequence: CDR1 MNHEY, CDR2 SMNVEV (reference sequence). Unmatched junction bases numbered 5, after V lost 6 bases and J lost 6 bases. CDR3 amino acids: CASRPGQFNSPLHF. Written as DNA, the CDR3 is TGTGCCAGCAGGCCGGGACAGTTTAATTCACCCCTCCACTTT.

Of note for this clonotype: A much larger clonotype is one base distant, so this may be a read error. The chain combines TRBV20-1 with TRBJ1-6, with D hard to call. Trimming pared 4 bases from V and 3 bases from J, leaving 10 bases between. The CDR3 is 14 amino acids. The V gene's germline CDR1 is DFQATT and CDR2 SNEGSKA (reference sequence). CDR3 nucleotides: TGCAGTGCTACAGATTACAGCTATAATTCACCCCTCCACTTT. Translated, it gives CSATDYSYNSPLHF.

This clonotype was seen many times. The chain combines TRBV4-2 with TRBJ1-1; 7 positions match TRBD1. The ends lost 4 bases at V and 0 bases at J; junction bases unmatched: 8. The V gene's germline CDR1 is LGHNA and CDR2 YNFKEQ. The CDR3 loop spans 16 amino acids. CDR3: CASSLSTGRVNTEAFF. The CDR3 DNA reads TGTGCCAGCAGCCTGTCGACAGGGCGGGTGAACACTGAAGCTTTCTTT.

This clonotype was found many times. This rearrangement joins TRBV12-3 or TRBV12-4 to TRBJ1-5, with D possibly matching TRBD1 (6 bases). V shed 5 bases and J shed 2 bases, with 22 bases lying between them. The CDR3 spans 18 residues. As DNA, the CDR3 is TGTGCCAGCAGTACAACCCGGGACCGCAGGGGAGGCAATCAGCCCCAGCATTTT. This codes for CASSTTRDRRGGNQPQHF.

This clonotype was seen at least ten times. J is TRBJ2-7 and V is TRBV27; D remains ambiguous. The CDR3 runs to 13 residues. V was trimmed by 2 bases and J by 7 bases, leaving 12 bases between them. Germline CDR1 MNHEY, CDR2 SMNVEV (reference sequence). The CDR3 sequence: CASSLGPPAEQYF. The CDR3 DNA reads as TGTGCCAGCAGTTTAGGCCCCCCGGCAGAGCAGTACTTC.

The J gene is TRBJ1-5, the V gene TRBV29-1; D ambiguous. V lost 3 bases and J lost 3, with 9 bases in between. CDR1 is SQVTM and CDR2 is ANQGSEA in the germline V gene. The CDR3 is made up of 13 amino acids. The CDR3 is CSVDFGLNQPQHF. The CDR3 bases are TGCAGCGTTGATTTTGGCCTCAATCAGCCCCAGCATTTT.

As for this clonotype: The germline gene is not matched at one end of the junction; a read error may be the cause. The genes are TRBV10-3 and TRBJ1-5, with 8 bases matching TRBD1. Per the germline V gene, CDR1 is ENHRY and CDR2 is SYGVKD. This CDR3 comprises 13 residues. For the CDR3, the DNA is TGTGCCAGCAGTTATGACAGGGGAACCTACGAGCATTTT. Its protein is CASSYDRGTYEHF.

This chain links TRBV6-6 with TRBJ1-5; TRBD1 matches at 7 bases. V shed 6 bases and J 3 bases; nucleotides not matched to a gene: 11. Germline V gives CDR1 MNHNY, CDR2 SVGAGI (reference sequence). This CDR3 is built from 16 residues. The CDR3 is CASRAYRGRPNQPQHF. The CDR3 nucleotides are TGTGCCAGCAGAGCGTACAGGGGCCGCCCCAATCAGCCCCAGCATTTT.

This clonotype was counted at least ten times. The V call is TRBV2, the J call TRBJ1-2; D not certain. Trimming left V 3 bases short and J 7 bases short, with 6 bases between. The CDR3 consists of 11 residues. Germline-derived CDR1 and CDR2 are SNHLY and FYNNEI. The CDR3 sequence is CASSEATGYTF. CDR3 nucleotides: TGTGCCAGCAGTGAGGCAACTGGCTACACCTTC.

This clonotype was found a few times. V and J are TRBV30 and TRBJ2-2; D is unresolved. Germline CDR1 GTSNPN, CDR2 SVGIG (reference sequence). CDR3 length equals 15 residues. With 4 bases removed from V and 4 bases from J, the gap between germline ends came to 16 bases. The CDR3 loop is CAWKARQRGTGELFF. The CDR3 DNA follows: TGTGCCTGGAAGGCGCGTCAGCGCGGCACCGGGGAGCTGTTTTTT. Filled out from reference TRBV30 and TRBJ2-2, the complete variable domain reads SQTIHQWPATLVQPVGSPLSLECTVEGTSNPNLYWYRQAAGRGLQLLFYSVGIGQISSEVPQNLSASRPQDRQFILSSKKLLLSDSGFYLCAWKARQRGTGELFFGEGSRLTVL.

This clonotype was observed at least ten times. V usage is TRBV4-2 and J usage is TRBJ1-6, with 7 bases that match TRBD1. Trimming took 0 bases from V and 7 from J; bases not matched to a gene: 6. This CDR3 spans 16 amino acids. Germline CDR1 and CDR2: LGHNA and YNFKEQ. In DNA, the CDR3 is TGTGCCAGCAGCCAAGACGACAGGGCTGGGAATTCACCCCTCCACTTT. Amino acid sequence: CASSQDDRAGNSPLHF.

Many counts were recorded for this clonotype. This rearrangement joins TRBV2 to TRBJ1-1; TRBD1 is a possible D gene (5 bases). Germline V gene lookup returns CDR1 SNHLY and CDR2 FYNNEI. Trimming removed 6 bases from V and 0 bases from J, with 11 bases in between. The CDR3 loop spans 14 amino acids. The CDR3 coding sequence is TGTGCCAGCAGAGATGGGGGAATGAACACTGAAGCTTTCTTT. It codes for CASRDGGMNTEAFF.

This clonotype was found a few times. This chain uses TRBV20-1 with TRBJ1-2; the D gene is possibly TRBD1 (6 bases). CDR1 and CDR2 from the germline V gene are DFQATT and SNEGSKA (reference sequence). Trimming shortened V by 0 bases and J by 0 bases, and 17 bases separated the two germline ends. This CDR3 is built from 17 residues. The CDR3 nucleotides read TGCAGTGCTAGAGATATTCAGGGGAGTAGGGCTAACTATGGCTACACCTTC. This sequence encodes CSARDIQGSRANYGYTF.

This clonotype came up many times. The J gene is TRBJ2-5, the V gene TRBV19; 8 nucleotides match TRBD2. Germline V CDR1 and CDR2: LNHDA, SQIVND (reference sequence). This CDR3 has 15 residues. The junction had 7 bases not matched to a gene; V was cut back by 6 bases and J by 1 base. This CDR3 reads CASSETSGGQETQYF. The CDR3 coding sequence is TGTGCCAGTAGCGAAACAAGCGGGGGCCAAGAGACCCAGTACTTC.

V is TRBV29-1 and J is TRBJ1-1; D unclear. Germline V gene lookup returns CDR1 SQVTM and CDR2 ANQGSEA. V shed 8 bases and J shed 1 base, with 14 bases lying between them. The length of the CDR3 is 13 residues. The CDR3 coding sequence is TGCAGCTTGGTGGGTCCCGCGAACACTGAAGCTTTCTTT. Its translation is CSLVGPANTEAFF.

The table lists this clonotype with many counts. The chain combines TRBV9 with TRBJ2-2; TRBD2 matches at 12 bases. In germline, CDR1 is SGDLS, CDR2 YYNGEE. V lost 0 bases, J lost 8 bases, and 5 bases stayed unmatched. The CDR3 covers 16 residues. Here the CDR3 reads CASSVGLAGAWGELFF. CDR3 coding DNA: TGTGCCAGCAGCGTAGGACTAGCGGGAGCTTGGGGGGAGCTGTTTTTT.

The sample holds many counts of this clonotype. The genes are TRBV7-9 and TRBJ1-6; D remains unclear. This CDR3 region has 12 residues. Germline V CDR1 and CDR2: SEHNR, FQNEAQ (reference sequence). The V end lost 5 bases, the J end lost 7 bases, and 6 bases lay between the germline ends. CDR3 sequence reads: CASSERNSPLHF. The CDR3 DNA reads as TGTGCCAGCAGCGAAAGGAATTCACCCCTCCACTTT.